The 28 T cell receptor beta chains listed next were all sequenced from one sample in a study of blood T cell repertoires in COVID-19. Sequencing used immunoSEQ multiplex PCR; TCRdb keeps in-frame clones, though not all of them. The table lists more than 90,000 clones, approximately 85% of them singletons. The sequenced sample consisted of peripheral blood. These TCRs come from a human donor in a cohort sampled during active COVID-19.

The chain uses TRBV6-5 and TRBJ2-1, with TRBD1 identical over 9 bases. The V and J ends lost 6 bases and 14 bases, in that order; junction bases with no gene match: 11. This CDR3 has 13 amino acids. Germline V gene sequence: CDR1 MNHEY, CDR2 SVGAGI. CDR3 sequence (DNA): TGTGCCAGCAGCTACCCCGGGACAGGGATCAAGTTCTTC. Encoded protein: CASSYPGTGIKFF.

The chain couples TRBV27 to TRBJ1-2; the D is unclear. The CDR3 runs to 17 residues. With 7 bases removed from V and 5 bases from J, the gap between germline ends came to 26 bases. Germline CDR1 MNHEY, CDR2 SMNVEV (reference sequence). The CDR3 loop reads CASKNREADALGYGYTF. Here the CDR3 DNA reads TGTGCCAGCAAAAACCGTGAGGCCGATGCCTTAGGATATGGCTACACCTTC.

The V gene is TRBV13, the J gene TRBJ1-2, with 8 nucleotides matching TRBD1. This CDR3 spans 14 amino acids. The V gene end was trimmed by 5 bases and the J gene end by 5 bases; junction bases not matched to a gene: 7. The germline V gene encodes CDR1 PRHDT and CDR2 FYEKMQ (reference sequence). For the CDR3, the DNA is TGTGCCAGCAGCCACAGGGGGAGTATGTATGGCTACACCTTC. Its translation: CASSHRGSMYGYTF.

The rearrangement joins TRBV7-6 to TRBJ1-3; D unresolved. The V gene's germline CDR1 is SGHVS and CDR2 FNYEAQ. The CDR3 contains 14 residues. V gave up 5 bases and J gave up 7 bases, with 15 bases separating them. CDR3 bases: TGTGCCAGCAGCCCAAACTCTAACCGTAACACCATATATTTT. Amino acids: CASSPNSNRNTIYF.

J is TRBJ2-3 and V is TRBV7-9, with TRBD2 matching 8 bases. The CDR3 totals 13 residues. Losses at the gene ends were 5 bases for V and 10 bases for J; bases not matched to a gene: 8. Germline V lookup: CDR1 SEHNR, CDR2 FQNEAQ (reference sequence). The CDR3 DNA is TGTGCCAGCAGCCCCGGGACTAGAGAGCCGCAGTATTTT. Residues: CASSPGTREPQYF.

The gene calls are TRBV9 and TRBJ2-7; 7 bases align to TRBD1. With V trimmed by 4 bases and J by 6 bases, 7 bases remained unmatched. Looked up from germline, CDR1 is SGDLS and CDR2 is YYNGEE. The CDR3 spans 13 residues. The CDR3 reads CASSLTGAGEQYF. CDR3 DNA sequence: TGTGCCAGCAGCTTAACAGGGGCTGGCGAGCAGTACTTC. The entire variable domain, with the rest obtained from reference TRBV9 and TRBJ2-7, is as follows: DSGVTQTPKHLITATGQRVTLRCSPRSGDLSVYWYQQSLDQGLQFLIQYYNGEERAKGNILERFSAQQFPDLHSELNLSSLELGDSALYFCASSLTGAGEQYFGPGTRLTVT.

J is TRBJ2-2 and V is TRBV4-1, with 8 bases matching TRBD1. This CDR3 has 16 amino acids. Germline V gene sequence: CDR1 MGHRA, CDR2 YSYEKL. Trimming cost V 4 bases and J 5 bases; bases outside gene matches: 9. CDR3 loop: CASSPAGTGSTGELFF. CDR3 sequence (DNA): TGCGCCAGCAGCCCCGCCGGGACAGGATCAACCGGGGAGCTGTTTTTT.

V and J are TRBV29-1 and TRBJ1-2, with 7 bases that match TRBD1. Unmatched junction bases numbered 8, after V lost 5 bases and J lost 5 bases. The V gene's germline CDR1 is SQVTM and CDR2 ANQGSEA. The CDR3 length is 13 residues. The DNA of the CDR3 is TGCAGCGTTAGCGGAGGCAGGGGGTATGGCTACACCTTC. Translated, it gives CSVSGGRGYGYTF.

This clone was observed a handful of times. This chain joins TRBV28 and TRBJ2-7, with D possibly being TRBD2 (5 bases). The CDR3 runs 16 residues. The V gene's germline CDR1 is MDHEN and CDR2 SYDVKM. The V and J ends lost 2 bases and 3 bases respectively, with 17 bases between them. CDR3 protein: CASSLGGSPPRYEQYF. CDR3 DNA: TGTGCCAGCAGTTTAGGAGGTAGCCCCCCTCGCTACGAGCAGTACTTC.

The rearrangement uses TRBV6-1 and TRBJ2-7; D call uncertain. Germline CDR1 and CDR2: MNHNS and SASEGT. This CDR3 region has 14 residues. V shed 2 bases and J shed 3 bases, with 11 bases lying between them. The CDR3 DNA reads TGTGCCAGCAGTGAAAGAGGCCAGAGCTACGAGCAGTACTTC. Encoded protein: CASSERGQSYEQYF.

CDR3 region: CASSSTQWALYEQYF. CDR3 nucleotides: TGTGCCAGCAGCTCAACCCAATGGGCACTCTACGAGCAGTACTTC. The V gene is TRBV11-2, the J gene TRBJ2-7; D uncertain. The CDR3 runs to 15 residues. The V gene lost 4 bases and the J gene lost 3 bases, with 16 bases spanning the gap. The germline gives CDR1 SGHAT, CDR2 FQNNGV. Using reference TRBV11-2 and TRBJ2-7 for the parts outside the CDR3, the full variable domain is EAGVAQSPRYKIIEKRQSVAFWCNPISGHATLYWYQQILGQGPKLLIQFQNNGVVDDSQLPKDRFSAERLKGVDSTLKIQPAKLEDSAVYLCASSSTQWALYEQYFGPGTRLTVT.

The sample holds a few counts of this clone. The rearrangement uses TRBV7-2 and TRBJ1-5; the D gene is possibly TRBD1 (5 bases). The CDR3 runs to 16 residues. CDR1 is SGHTA, CDR2 FQGNSA, per germline. The ends were cut back, 0 bases at V and 3 bases at J, with 12 bases in the middle. The CDR3 region is CASSLAVTDTNQPQHF. DNA for the CDR3: TGTGCCAGCAGCTTAGCGGTGACAGACACCAATCAGCCCCAGCATTTT.

This chain connects TRBV18 to TRBJ1-2; 10 bases line up with TRBD1. Per germline, CDR1 KGHSH and CDR2 LQKENI. V shed 5 bases and J 7 bases; nucleotides not matched to a gene: 7. This CDR3 has 14 amino acids. CDR3 DNA: TGTGCCAGCTCAAGAGGGACAGGGGCGGTTGGCTACACCTTC. This encodes CASSRGTGAVGYTF.

This clone has a single count. The chain couples TRBV6-5 to TRBJ2-1; the D is unclear. Per germline, CDR1 MNHEY and CDR2 SVGAGI. The CDR3 contains 12 residues. The V and J ends lost 6 bases and 4 bases respectively, with 7 bases between them. This chain's CDR3 is CASSRNYNEQFF. In nucleotides, the CDR3 is TGTGCCAGCAGCAGGAATTACAATGAGCAGTTCTTC.

In its sample, this clone was seen a few times. Other DNA sequences in this sample translate to the same CDR3. This chain joins TRBV5-1 and TRBJ1-1; D uncertain. This CDR3 spans 15 amino acids. V lost 4 bases, J lost 1 base, and 14 bases lay in between. The germline CDR1 and CDR2 sequences are SGHRS and YFSETQ. In DNA, the CDR3 is TGCGCCAGCAGCCCTCGGGAGGGAGGGAACACTGAAGCTTTCTTT. The encoded protein is CASSPREGGNTEAFF. Variable domain in full (rest from reference TRBV5-1 and TRBJ1-1): KAGVTQTPRYLIKTRGQQVTLSCSPISGHRSVSWYQQTPGQGLQFLFEYFSETQRNKGNFPGRFSGRQFSNSRSEMNVSTLELGDSALYLCASSPREGGNTEAFFGQGTRLTVV.

V usage is TRBV19 and J usage is TRBJ2-1; perhaps TRBD1 as D (5 bases). CDR1 is LNHDA and CDR2 is SQIVND in the germline V gene (reference sequence). The CDR3 extends over 14 amino acids. V was clipped by 3 bases and J by 4 bases, with 10 bases between them. The CDR3 loop is CASSMGLSYNEQFF. Written as DNA, the CDR3 is TGTGCCAGTAGTATGGGGCTCTCATACAATGAGCAGTTCTTC.

This clone appeared a single time. The chain combines TRBV9 with TRBJ2-1; 7 bases line up with TRBD1. The CDR3 runs 15 residues. After removal of 4 bases from V and 0 bases from J, the junction contained 4 bases not matched to a gene. Germline V gene sequence: CDR1 SGDLS, CDR2 YYNGEE. CDR3: CASSPRTGSYNEQFF. The CDR3 DNA follows: TGTGCCAGCAGCCCTAGGACAGGCTCCTACAATGAGCAGTTCTTC.

The CDR3 region is CASSYSRDRAPGYTF. The CDR3 DNA is TGTGCCAGCAGTTACTCGAGGGACAGGGCTCCTGGCTACACCTTC. V and J are TRBV6-2 or TRBV6-3 and TRBJ1-2; 9 bases are a match to TRBD1. The CDR3 covers 15 residues. Germline trimming cut 0 bases from V and 7 bases from J; bases unmatched to any gene: 6. Germline V gene data show CDR1 as MNHEY and CDR2 as SVGEGT.

Turning to this clone: The same CDR3 also results from other DNA sequences found in this sample. The V gene is TRBV19, the J gene TRBJ2-1, with TRBD2 as a possible D gene (5 bases). With 9 bases removed from V and 3 bases from J, the gap between germline ends came to 12 bases. Germline assignment: CDR1 LNHDA and CDR2 SQIVND (reference sequence). CDR3 length: 13 amino acids. CDR3 region: CASSPRGYNEQFF. As DNA, the CDR3 is TGTGCCAGCTCCCCCCGGGGCTACAATGAGCAGTTCTTC.

The chain uses TRBV5-5 and TRBJ1-2; 10 nucleotides align to TRBD1. This CDR3 comprises 18 residues. Germline trimming cut 0 bases from V and 4 bases from J; bases unmatched to any gene: 12. Germline CDR1 is SGHKS and CDR2 is YYEKEE (reference sequence). The CDR3 loop is CASSLGYKGQGKVYGYTF. In nucleotides, the CDR3 is TGTGCCAGCAGCTTGGGTTACAAGGGACAGGGGAAAGTCTATGGCTACACCTTC.

This clone is medium-sized in the sample. The chain has TRBV25-1 and TRBJ1-2, with no clear D. The germline CDR1 and CDR2 sequences are MGHDK and SYGVNS. With 8 bases removed from V and 6 bases from J, the gap between germline ends came to 10 bases. The CDR3 loop spans 11 amino acids. DNA of the CDR3: TGTGCCAGCGGTTACATGGATGGCTACACCTTC. This gives the protein CASGYMDGYTF.

This chain links TRBV30 with TRBJ1-2; 7 bases align to TRBD1. CDR1 and CDR2 (germline): GTSNPN, SVGIG (reference sequence). J was trimmed by 6 bases and V by 1 base; bases with no gene match: 8. CDR3 length: 14 amino acids. The CDR3 spells CAWSGGGATDGYTF. The DNA of the CDR3 is TGTGCCTGGAGTGGAGGGGGCGCGACTGATGGCTACACCTTC.

The rearrangement links TRBV11-3 to TRBJ2-2; TRBD2 matches 8 bases. This CDR3 region has 16 residues. V lost 5 bases and J lost 4; bases outside the gene matches: 9. Germline CDR1 SGHNT, CDR2 YENEEA. The CDR3 nucleotides are TGTGCCAGCAGCCCTCCGGGGGGGGTTGGCACCGGGGAGCTGTTTTTT. Amino acids: CASSPPGGVGTGELFF. Together with reference TRBV11-3 and TRBJ2-2, the CDR3 gives the full variable domain: EAGVVQSPRYKIIEKKQPVAFWCNPISGHNTLYWYLQNLGQGPELLIRYENEEAVDDSQLPKDRFSAERLKGVDSTLKIQPAELGDSAVYLCASSPPGGVGTGELFFGEGSRLTVL.

The V call is TRBV19, the J call TRBJ2-7; 11 bases line up with TRBD1. CDR1 is LNHDA, CDR2 SQIVND, per germline (reference sequence). Trimming at V came to 5 bases and at J to 6 bases, leaving 6 bases not matched to a gene. The CDR3 sequence is 14 residues long. CDR3 sequence (DNA): TGTGCCAGTAGTTCGTACGGGACAGGGGGCGAGCAGTACTTC. Translation gives CASSSYGTGGEQYF. The variable domain in full, completed from reference TRBV19 and TRBJ2-7, reads DGGITQSPKYLFRKEGQNVTLSCEQNLNHDAMYWYRQDPGQGLRLIYYSQIVNDFQKGDIAEGYSVSREKKESFPLTVTSAQKNPTAFYLCASSSYGTGGEQYFGPGTRLTVT.

In its sample, this clone was seen once. The chain combines TRBV24-1 with TRBJ1-6; no definite D call. V lost 6 bases and J lost 7, with 9 bases in between. CDR1 is KGHDR and CDR2 is SFDVKD in the germline V gene. The CDR3 covers 13 residues. The CDR3 is CATSFRRNSPLHF. The DNA for the CDR3 is TGTGCCACCAGTTTCCGGAGAAATTCACCCCTCCACTTT.

This sequence joins TRBV6-4 and TRBJ1-6; a weak D match, TRBD1 (5 bases). With 3 bases removed from V and 11 bases from J, the gap between germline ends came to 11 bases. CDR1 and CDR2 from the germline V gene are MRHNA and SNTAGT. The CDR3 is 13 amino acids. DNA for the CDR3: TGTGCCAGCAGTGAGCAGACAGAGACACCCCTCCACTTT. The encoded protein is CASSEQTETPLHF.

This clone appeared a single time. This rearrangement joins TRBV12-3 or TRBV12-4 to TRBJ2-3; maybe TRBD2 (5 bases). The CDR3 totals 13 residues. The V and J ends lost 5 bases and 2 bases respectively, with 8 bases between them. CDR3 protein: CASSETNTDTQYF. For the CDR3, the DNA is TGTGCCAGCAGTGAGACTAACACAGATACGCAGTATTTT.

The chain is built from TRBV7-8 and TRBJ2-3; the match to TRBD2 covers 11 bases. CDR3 length: 18 residues. With V trimmed by 5 bases and J by 5 bases, 15 bases remained unmatched. Germline values: CDR1 SGHVS, CDR2 FQNEAQ. CDR3 residues: CASSGGLAGLHEKDTQYF. The CDR3 bases are TGTGCCAGCAGCGGCGGACTAGCGGGCCTTCACGAGAAAGATACGCAGTATTTT.